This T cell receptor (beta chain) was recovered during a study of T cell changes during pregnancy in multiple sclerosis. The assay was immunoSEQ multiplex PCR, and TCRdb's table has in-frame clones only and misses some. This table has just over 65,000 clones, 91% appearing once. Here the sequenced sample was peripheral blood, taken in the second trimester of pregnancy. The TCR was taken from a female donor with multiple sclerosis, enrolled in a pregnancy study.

The CDR3 DNA is TGTGCCTGGAGTGTATCTAGGCATGGCTACACCTTC. Translation gives CAWSVSRHGYTF. The rearrangement uses TRBV30 and TRBJ1-2; no reliable D call. CDR1 GTSNPN and CDR2 SVGIG come from the germline V gene (reference sequence). The CDR3 totals 12 residues. Trimming removed 0 bases from V and 6 bases from J, with 8 bases in between. The whole variable domain, remainder taken from reference TRBV30 and TRBJ1-2, is SQTIHQWPATLVQPVGSPLSLECTVEGTSNPNLYWYRQAAGRGLQLLFYSVGIGQISSEVPQNLSASRPQDRQFILSSKKLLLSDSGFYLCAWSVSRHGYTFGSGTRLTVV.